The clone carrying this T cell receptor (beta chain) has a single count. J was trimmed by 1 base and V by 4 bases; bases with no gene match: 11. CDR3 size: 17 residues. Looked up from germline, CDR1 is MDHEN and CDR2 is SYDVKM. This entry comes from a study of blood T cell repertoires in COVID-19. Study as a whole: The United States, Italy and Spain supplied acute and convalescent COVID-19 samples. PBMCs, B-cell-depleted T cells, or T cells were the source of the cDNA or gDNA that made up the material.

TCRdb's copy holds only in-frame clones and misses some; the assay was immunoSEQ multiplex PCR. This sample carries 80,000 or so clones, almost 85% of them seen once, and the ten largest clones take more than 9.5%. The sequenced sample consisted of peripheral blood. The receptor was derived from a man aged 45-65 years with COVID-19, enrolled during active disease. J is TRBJ2-7 and V is TRBV28; 9 bases map to TRBD2. The DNA for the CDR3 is TGTGCCAGCAGTTCCTTAGGACTAGCGACTAGATCCTACGAGCAGTACTTC. This encodes CASSSLGLATRSYEQYF.